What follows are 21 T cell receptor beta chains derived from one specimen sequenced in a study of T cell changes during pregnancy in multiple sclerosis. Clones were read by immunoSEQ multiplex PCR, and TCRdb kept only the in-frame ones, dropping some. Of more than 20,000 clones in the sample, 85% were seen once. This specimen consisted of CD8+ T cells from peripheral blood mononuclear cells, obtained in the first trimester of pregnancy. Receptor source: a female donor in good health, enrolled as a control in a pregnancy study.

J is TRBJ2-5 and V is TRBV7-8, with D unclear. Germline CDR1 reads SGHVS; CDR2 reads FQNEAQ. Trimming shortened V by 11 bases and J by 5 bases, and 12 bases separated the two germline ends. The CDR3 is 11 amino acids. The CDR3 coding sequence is TGTGCCTCCGGGTGGGTCGAGACCCAGTACTTC. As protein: CASGWVETQYF.

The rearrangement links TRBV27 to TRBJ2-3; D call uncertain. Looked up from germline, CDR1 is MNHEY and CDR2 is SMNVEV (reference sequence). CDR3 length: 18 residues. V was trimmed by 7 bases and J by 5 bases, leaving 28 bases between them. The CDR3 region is CASKSFPPTRSLGDTQYF. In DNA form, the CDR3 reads TGTGCCAGCAAATCTTTCCCCCCGACCAGATCTCTAGGAGATACGCAGTATTTT.

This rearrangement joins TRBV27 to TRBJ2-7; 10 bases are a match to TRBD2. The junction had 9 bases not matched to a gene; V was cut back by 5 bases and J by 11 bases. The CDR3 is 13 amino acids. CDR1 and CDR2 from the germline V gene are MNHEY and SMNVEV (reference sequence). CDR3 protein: CASSEGGLAGEYF. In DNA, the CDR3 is TGTGCCAGCAGTGAGGGGGGGCTAGCGGGAGAGTACTTC.

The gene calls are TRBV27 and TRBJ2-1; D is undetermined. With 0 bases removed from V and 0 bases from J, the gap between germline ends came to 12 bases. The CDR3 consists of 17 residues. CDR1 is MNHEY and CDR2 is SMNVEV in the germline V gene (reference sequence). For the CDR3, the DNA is TGTGCCAGCAGTTTATCTGCAGCGTTTCGCTCCTACAATGAGCAGTTCTTC. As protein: CASSLSAAFRSYNEQFF.

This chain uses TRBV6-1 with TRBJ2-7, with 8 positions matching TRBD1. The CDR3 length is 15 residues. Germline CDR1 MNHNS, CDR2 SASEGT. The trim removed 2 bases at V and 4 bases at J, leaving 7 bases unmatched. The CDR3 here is CASSESSGGDYEQYF. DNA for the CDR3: TGTGCCAGCAGTGAATCTTCAGGGGGCGATTACGAGCAGTACTTC.

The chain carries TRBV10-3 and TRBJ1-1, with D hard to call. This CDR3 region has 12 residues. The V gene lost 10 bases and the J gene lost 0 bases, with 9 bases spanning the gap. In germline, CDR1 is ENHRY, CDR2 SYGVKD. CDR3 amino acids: CATCGVNTEAFF. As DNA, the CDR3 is TGTGCCACCTGCGGCGTGAACACTGAAGCTTTCTTT.

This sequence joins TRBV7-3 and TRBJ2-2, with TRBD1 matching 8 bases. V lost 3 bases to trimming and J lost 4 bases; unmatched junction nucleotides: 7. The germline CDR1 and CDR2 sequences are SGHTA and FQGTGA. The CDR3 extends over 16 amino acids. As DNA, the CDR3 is TGTGCCAGCAGCTTCCGACAGGGGCTTTGCACCGGGGAGCTGTTTTTT. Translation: CASSFRQGLCTGELFF.

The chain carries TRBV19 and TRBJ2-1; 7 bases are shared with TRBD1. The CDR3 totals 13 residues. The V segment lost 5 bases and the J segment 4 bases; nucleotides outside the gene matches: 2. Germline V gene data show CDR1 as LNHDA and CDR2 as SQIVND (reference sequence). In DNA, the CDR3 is TGTGCCAGTAGTTGGGGACAGTACAATGAGCAGTTCTTC. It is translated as CASSWGQYNEQFF.

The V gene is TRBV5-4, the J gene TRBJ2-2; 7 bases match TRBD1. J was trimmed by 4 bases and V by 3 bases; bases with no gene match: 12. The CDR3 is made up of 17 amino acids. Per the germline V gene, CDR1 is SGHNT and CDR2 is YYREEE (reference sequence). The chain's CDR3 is CASSSLTLTGSTGELFF. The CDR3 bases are TGTGCCAGCAGCTCCCTGACCTTGACAGGGAGCACCGGGGAGCTGTTTTTT.

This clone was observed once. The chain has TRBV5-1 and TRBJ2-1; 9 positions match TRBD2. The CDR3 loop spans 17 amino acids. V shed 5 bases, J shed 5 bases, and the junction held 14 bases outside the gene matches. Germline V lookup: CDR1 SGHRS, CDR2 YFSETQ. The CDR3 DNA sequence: TGCGCCAGCAGGGATCTAGCGGGGTTATCCTACAACAATGAGCAGTTCTTC. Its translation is CASRDLAGLSYNNEQFF.

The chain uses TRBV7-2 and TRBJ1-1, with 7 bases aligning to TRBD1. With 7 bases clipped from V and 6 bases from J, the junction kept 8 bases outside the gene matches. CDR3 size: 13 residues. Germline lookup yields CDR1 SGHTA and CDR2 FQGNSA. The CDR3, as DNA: TGTGCCAGCACCCTGACAGGGTGGTCTGAAGCTTTCTTT. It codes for CASTLTGWSEAFF.

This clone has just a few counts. In DNA, the CDR3 is TGTGCCAGGCCTAGGGGGGGGACCTACGAGCAGTACTTC. Translation: CARPRGGTYEQYF. The chain combines TRBV6-6 with TRBJ2-7; possible D gene TRBD2, 7 bases. This CDR3 is built from 13 residues. V was trimmed by 9 bases and J by 2 bases, leaving 14 bases between them. Per the germline V gene, CDR1 is MNHNY and CDR2 is SVGAGI (reference sequence).

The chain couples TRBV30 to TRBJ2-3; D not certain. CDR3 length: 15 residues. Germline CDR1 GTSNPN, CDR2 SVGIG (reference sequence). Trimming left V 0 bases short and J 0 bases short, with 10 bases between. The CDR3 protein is CAWSVHLGSTDTQYF. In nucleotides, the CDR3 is TGTGCCTGGAGTGTTCATCTTGGCAGCACAGATACGCAGTATTTT.

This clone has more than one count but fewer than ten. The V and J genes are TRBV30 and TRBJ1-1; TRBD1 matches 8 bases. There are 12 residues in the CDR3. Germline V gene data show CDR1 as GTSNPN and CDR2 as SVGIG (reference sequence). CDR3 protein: CAAPDRGTEAFF. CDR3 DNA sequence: TGTGCGGCCCCCGACAGGGGCACTGAAGCTTTCTTT.

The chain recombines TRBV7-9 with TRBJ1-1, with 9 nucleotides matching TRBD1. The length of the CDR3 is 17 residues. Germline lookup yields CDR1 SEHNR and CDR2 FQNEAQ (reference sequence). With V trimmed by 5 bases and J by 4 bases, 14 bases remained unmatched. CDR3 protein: CASSETTGQGLGTEAFF. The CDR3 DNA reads TGTGCCAGCAGCGAGACAACTGGACAGGGGCTAGGCACTGAAGCTTTCTTT.

The CDR3 sequence: CATAWTSGGREQFF. The CDR3 region has the DNA TGTGCCACCGCTTGGACTAGCGGGGGGCGGGAGCAGTTCTTC. The J gene is TRBJ2-1, the V gene TRBV19, with TRBD2 matching over 14 bases. Trimming cost V 10 bases and J 10 bases; bases outside gene matches: 9. In germline, CDR1 is LNHDA, CDR2 SQIVND (reference sequence). This CDR3 spans 14 amino acids.

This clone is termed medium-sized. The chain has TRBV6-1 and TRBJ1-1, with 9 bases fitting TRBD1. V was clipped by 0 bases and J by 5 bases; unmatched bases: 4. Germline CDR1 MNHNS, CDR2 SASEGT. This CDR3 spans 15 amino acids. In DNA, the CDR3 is TGTGCCAGCAGTGAAGCCCCGACAGGGGGAACTGAAGCTTTCTTT. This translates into CASSEAPTGGTEAFF.

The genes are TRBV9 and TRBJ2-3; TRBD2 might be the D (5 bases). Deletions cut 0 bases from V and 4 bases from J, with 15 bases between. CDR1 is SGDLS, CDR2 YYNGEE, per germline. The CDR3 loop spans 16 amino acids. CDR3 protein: CASSVDKRPRSDTQYF. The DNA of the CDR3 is TGTGCCAGCAGCGTAGATAAGCGGCCACGGTCAGATACGCAGTATTTT. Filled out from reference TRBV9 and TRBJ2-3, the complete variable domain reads DSGVTQTPKHLITATGQRVTLRCSPRSGDLSVYWYQQSLDQGLQFLIQYYNGEERAKGNILERFSAQQFPDLHSELNLSSLELGDSALYFCASSVDKRPRSDTQYFGPGTRLTVL.

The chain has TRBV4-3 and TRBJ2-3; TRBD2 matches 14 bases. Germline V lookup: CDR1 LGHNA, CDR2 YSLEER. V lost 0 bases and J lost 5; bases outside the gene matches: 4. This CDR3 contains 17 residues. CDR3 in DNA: TGCGCCAGCAGCCAAGATGCCGGACTAGCGGGGGGAGATACGCAGTATTTT. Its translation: CASSQDAGLAGGDTQYF.

CDR3 in amino acids: CASSRPGGGYNEQFF. The CDR3 bases are TGCGCCAGCAGCCGCCCCGGGGGAGGGTACAATGAGCAGTTCTTC. V is TRBV5-1 and J is TRBJ2-1; 7 bases map to TRBD2. Germline loops: CDR1 SGHRS, CDR2 YFSETQ. Trimming took 4 bases from V and 4 from J; bases not matched to a gene: 8. The CDR3 runs to 15 residues.

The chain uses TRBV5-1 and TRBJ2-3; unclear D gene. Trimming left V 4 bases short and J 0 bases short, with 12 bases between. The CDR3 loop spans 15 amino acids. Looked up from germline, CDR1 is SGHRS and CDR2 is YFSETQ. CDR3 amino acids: CASSPNGWSTDTQYF. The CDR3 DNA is TGCGCCAGCAGCCCGAACGGTTGGAGCACAGATACGCAGTATTTT.